The text below deals with one TCR beta chain. This clonotype was seen ten or more times. The target of this receptor is not known. Per-base qualities were not stored, and no clone one base away is much larger. The CDR3 measures 14 amino acids from cysteine to phenylalanine. This entry keeps only the CDR3 DNA: 42 bases, framed from base 1. CDR1 and CDR2 are drawn from the germline V gene (reference sequence): MNHEY, SMNVEV. V loses 3 bases, J loses 2 bases, and the germline ends lie 11 bases apart. This specimen comes from a study of T cells in Graves' hyperthyroidism and ophthalmopathy (dated by TCRdb to between 2017 and 2020). For the wider study: Peripheral blood was collected at initial diagnosis, before any treatment. Prospective prediction of ophthalmopathy was tested in an independent validation cohort of 18 hyperthyroidism patients and approximately 17 patients who later progressed to ophthalmopathy. TCR V-J signatures able to tell the groups apart were searched for in a discovery cohort of 90 to 100 patients, of whom about 40 had Graves' ophthalmopathy and about 60 had stable Graves' hyperthyroidism. The 75 to 100 discovery patients were randomly split 7:3 into training and test sets. The study also compared thyroid tissue and blood T-cell repertoires from more than 5 Graves' hyperthyroidism patients. Following sampling, methimazole starting at 30 mg daily was given to hyperthyroidism patients, and high-dose intravenous methylprednisolone was given to ophthalmopathy patients. The paper reports TCR Vbeta CDR3 sequencing of some 140 peripheral blood samples: approximately 41 ophthalmopathy, 75 to 80 hyperthyroidism and around 17 progressor patients. Here is what the overall study found, with its caveats: Most expanded thyroid clonotypes (frequency above 0.001) were also detected in blood, suggesting blood repertoires may reflect thyroid immune responses. In cross-validation, a model built on a 13 V-J signature told ophthalmopathy apart from stable hyperthyroidism with 87.88% sensitivity and around 81% specificity, and in testing the same model reached 80%/75%. During validation, the model predicted progression to ophthalmopathy a median of around 6 months ahead of onset, with more than 55% sensitivity and more than 72% specificity. No statistical method was used to set the sample size in advance, and investigators knew the group allocation.

The TCR beta CDR3 regions were amplified from the RNA transcripts. A first-round RT-PCR of the TCR CDR3 used the HTBI primer set with the Qiagen OneStep RT-PCR kit. A second multiplex PCR round built the libraries, followed by size selection and purification. Sequencing of the libraries was done on an Illumina HiSeq2000 using paired-end 100 bp reads. For the original study's pipeline: Raw data were processed with SOAPnuke, discarding reads with adapters, uncalled bases, mean Phred below 15, or no exact constant-primer or identifier match. High-quality paired reads were merged with COPE v1.2.5, and unique nucleotide sequences were defined as clonotypes. MiTCR v1.1 was used to align clonotypes to the IMGT TRBV, TRBD and TRBJ reference segments. The analysis included only V-J combinations with a frequency above 0.0001, which together covered 99% to 99.2% of the repertoires. A TCS score was defined as the ratio between F50 (clonal expansion) and ExV (chaos), using BLOSUM62-based TCRdist between CDR3 peptides within each V-J. Welch's t-statistics and random forest reduced fewer than 600 V-J features to 10 to 15, which were used in a naive Bayes classifier (R e1071). The Morisita-Horn index was used to measure how similar the thyroid and blood repertoires were. TCRdb reprocessed the public reads (quality trimming at Q25 with fastp, clone calling with MiXCR) and kept in-frame beta chains. Rows merge per CDR3 protein into single entries with the most common DNA and genes. The authors' filters were not applied to this entry. The sample table records more than 500,000 distinct CDR3 sequences; roughly 14% of these occur just once. The top ten clones comprise 4.3% of the sample.

Ophthalmopathy patients had moderately to severely active disease, Clinical Activity Score of at least 3, NOSPECS grade of at least 4, and duration under 3 months. Exclusion was applied to patients with uncontrolled infections, other autoimmune diseases, pregnancy or lactation. Diagnoses were based on clinical symptoms, serum thyroxine and TRAb, thyroid ultrasound and orbital computed tomography. Ficoll-Paque density gradient centrifugation was used to isolate PBMCs from under 11 ml of fresh peripheral blood. Total RNA was extracted with Trizol reagent, and quality was checked on an Agilent 2100 Bioanalyzer.

The sample consisted of blood. This TCR derives from a woman between 35 and 50 years old with Graves' ophthalmopathy. The sequence joins TRBV27 to TRBJ2-7; a tentative D call is TRBD1 (6 bases match). The nucleotides are TGTGCCAGCAGTTTCCAGGACAGTCCCTACGAGCAGTACTTC. It is translated as CASSFQDSPYEQYF.